This is a list of T cell receptor beta chains from one sample in a study of shared clonotypes between healthy human individuals. Profiled with immunoSEQ multiplex PCR; TCRdb holds only in-frame clones, not every one. The sample contains just over 2,000,000 clones, about 95% of which appear only once. Sequenced input: naive CD8+ T cells sorted from blood. The receptors originated from a man aged 18 to 30 in good health. Each CDR3 is given with its conserved first and last residue. A D gene is named only where the DNA matches it firmly. Some rows have no size entry. The others give once, few or many, or a class for an expanded clone.

clone_size	v_call	d_call	j_call	cdr3_nt	cdr3_aa
NA	TRBV6-1	NA	TRBJ1-2	TGTGCCAGCAGTGAATGGGAGGGAGCGAACTATGGCTACACCTTC	CASSEWEGANYGYTF
NA	TRBV9	NA	TRBJ2-1	TGTGCCAGCAGCGAAATGCAGGGAGAGCAGTTCTTC	CASSEMQGEQFF
NA	TRBV5-1	NA	TRBJ2-3	TGCGCCAGCAGAACAAGTACTGGGGCAGATACGCAGTATTTT	CASRTSTGADTQYF
NA	TRBV9	NA	TRBJ2-3	TGTGCCAGCAGCAATAGCGGCAGCACAGATACGCAGTATTTT	CASSNSGSTDTQYF
NA	TRBV5-4	NA	TRBJ2-5	TGTGCCAGCAGCTTGGCTGAGCAAGAGACCCAGTACTTC	CASSLAEQETQYF
NA	TRBV6-5	NA	TRBJ1-1	TGTGCCAGCAGTTGGTATAGGGACACTGAAGCTTTCTTT	CASSWYRDTEAFF
once	TRBV7-9	NA	TRBJ2-5	TGTGCCAGCAGCTCGGGGATGCAGGAGACCCAGTACTTC	CASSSGMQETQYF
NA	TRBV19	NA	TRBJ2-3	TGTGCCAGTAGCCTGACAGCTAGCACAGATACGCAGTATTTT	CASSLTASTDTQYF
NA	TRBV2	TRBD1	TRBJ2-4	TGTGCCAGCACCCTCGGACAGGGGGTCAAAAACATTCAGTACTTC	CASTLGQGVKNIQYF
NA	TRBV7-7	TRBD1	TRBJ2-2	TGTGCTAGCAGCCCGGGGACAGGCCTATTCACCGGGGAGCTGTTTTTT	CASSPGTGLFTGELFF
few	TRBV4-3	NA	TRBJ1-4	TGCGCCAGCAGCCAAGACAGGGGTGGGGAAAAACTGTTTTTT	CASSQDRGGEKLFF
NA	TRBV19	NA	TRBJ2-7	TGTGCCAGTAGTATGGGTTTCCCCTACGAGCAGTACTTC	CASSMGFPYEQYF
NA	TRBV4-1	TRBD2	TRBJ2-7	TGCGCCAGCAGCCAAGGTCACTTCGGGACTAGCGGGAATCTCCCCTACGAGCAGTACTTC	CASSQGHFGTSGNLPYEQYF
NA	TRBV27	NA	TRBJ1-2	TGTGCCAGCAGGACGACGGGGGGAGGCTATGGCTACACCTTC	CASRTTGGGYGYTF
once	TRBV7-9	NA	TRBJ2-7	TGTGCCAGCAGCCTAGGAAACGGACTGAAATACGAGCAGTACTTC	CASSLGNGLKYEQYF
NA	TRBV29-1	NA	TRBJ1-1	TGCAGCGTTGAGGTGGGGTTAATGAACACTGAAGCTTTCTTT	CSVEVGLMNTEAFF
NA	TRBV5-1	TRBD2	TRBJ2-1	TGCGCCAGCAGCTTTGGCGGGGGGGCCGGGTACAATGAGCAGTTCTTC	CASSFGGGAGYNEQFF
NA	TRBV14	NA	TRBJ1-6	TGTGCCAGCAGCCTCACCTGGAGTTCACCCCTCCACTTT	CASSLTWSSPLHF
once	TRBV5-6	NA	TRBJ2-2	TGTGCCAGCAGCTTTTTGTACGGGGAGCTGTTTTTT	CASSFLYGELFF
NA	TRBV13	NA	TRBJ2-7	TGTGCCAGCAGCTTAAATTCAGGGTGGGACGAGCAGTACTTC	CASSLNSGWDEQYF
NA	TRBV5-6	NA	TRBJ1-2	TGTGCCAGCAGACTCCAGGGGTCACCCGGCTACACCTTC	CASRLQGSPGYTF
few	TRBV28	NA	TRBJ1-6	TGTGCCAGCAGAACAACCGTTAATTCACCCCTCCACTTT	CASRTTVNSPLHF
NA	TRBV9	NA	TRBJ2-2	TGTGCCAGCAGCCATAGCCGAACCCGGGACACCGGGGAGCTGTTTTTT	CASSHSRTRDTGELFF
once	TRBV30	NA	TRBJ1-6	TGTGCCTGGAGTGCCCGAGAGGGGGTAGGACCCCTCCACTTT	CAWSAREGVGPLHF
NA	TRBV10-3	NA	TRBJ2-5	TGTGCCATCAGTGAGAGCCAGGAGGAGACCCAGTACTTC	CAISESQEETQYF